This T cell receptor (beta chain) appears in the sequencing data of a study of blood T cell repertoires in COVID-19. In the study overall: PBMCs, B-cell-depleted T cells, or T cells provided the cDNA or gDNA that made up the material.

The method was immunoSEQ multiplex PCR; TCRdb's version includes in-frame clones alone and lacks a portion of them. The top ten clones hold roughly a sixth of a sample with some 190,000 clones, more than 75% of them seen once. The CDR3 totals 14 residues. V lost 2 bases, J lost 2 bases, and 10 bases lay in between. Germline V gene sequence: CDR1 SGHVS, CDR2 FQNEAQ. The receptor was derived from a woman aged 45 to 65 with acute COVID-19. Material for sequencing was PBMCs or T cells enriched from blood (not recorded which). V gene TRBV7-8 combines with J gene TRBJ2-7; D not resolved. DNA for the CDR3: TGTGCCAGCAGCTTATCTACGTTTCCCTACGAGCAGTACGTC. Its protein is CASSLSTFPYEQYV.